The entry below describes one TCR beta chain. This specimen comes from a study of cytomegalovirus exposure and HLA in healthy donors. In the study overall: Per a later analysis, the roughly 690 first-cohort and under 150 validation repertoires shared one platform.

Clones were sequenced by immunoSEQ multiplex PCR, and TCRdb holds only the in-frame ones, with some missing. In the table there are some 270,000 clones, 70% to 90% of which are singletons. The approximately 130-subject validation cohort, separate from the roughly 700-subject first cohort, included the donors. Sequencing was performed on PBMCs. The origin of this receptor is a woman aged 18-35 years in good health and CMV-seronegative.

CDR3 protein: CASSVAPSGGVTDTQYF. The DNA of the CDR3 is TGTGCCAGCAGCGTAGCCCCGAGCGGGGGGGTAACAGATACGCAGTATTTT. This chain joins TRBV9 and TRBJ2-3, with 10 bases lining up with TRBD2. The CDR3 consists of 17 residues. The germline CDR1 and CDR2 sequences are SGDLS and YYNGEE. With V trimmed by 0 bases and J by 3 bases, 7 bases remained unmatched. The full variable domain, in which reference TRBV9 and TRBJ2-3 provide the parts outside the CDR3, is DSGVTQTPKHLITATGQRVTLRCSPRSGDLSVYWYQQSLDQGLQFLIQYYNGEERAKGNILERFSAQQFPDLHSELNLSSLELGDSALYFCASSVAPSGGVTDTQYFGPGTRLTVL.